The sequence of this TCR beta chain was determined in a study of Ad26.COV2.S vaccination and SARS-CoV-2 variants. Overall study context: Donor joined the COV1001 Ad26.COV2.S trial arm. Ad26.COV2.S shots went into the muscle once or twice, 56 days apart.

This clone was counted once. Its antigen is as yet unknown. CDR1 MGHRA and CDR2 YSYEKL come from the germline V gene. There are 15 residues in the CDR3. Germline trimming cut 0 bases from V and 5 bases from J; bases unmatched to any gene: 3. Treatment reported: about 20 received Ad26.COV2.S at low or high dose, single or two shots; about 5 received placebo; per-sample allocation not given. Following the first vaccine or placebo injection, samples were taken on day 63. Study results and caveats: Among vaccine recipients, spike-specific TCR breadth exceeded that of placebo recipients.

Clones were read by immunoSEQ multiplex PCR, and TCRdb kept only the in-frame ones, dropping some. This sample has 400,000 to 500,000 clones, with 85% to 90% found just once. The specimen comprised peripheral blood, sampled in a trial of Ad26.COV2.S vaccine versus placebo. The TCR was taken from a person between 18 and 65 years old who received the Ad26.COV2.S COVID-19 vaccine or a placebo. This chain uses TRBV4-1 with TRBJ1-5, with TRBD1 matching 8 bases. CDR3 protein: CASSQDTGGYQPQHF. The CDR3 DNA follows: TGCGCCAGCAGCCAAGACACAGGGGGATATCAGCCCCAGCATTTT.